The present T cell receptor (beta chain) was sequenced within a study of T-cell reconstitution after alpha-beta-depleted transplantation in children. This clonotype has just a few counts. Its antigen is unknown. Preparation of the TCRbeta library used unique molecular identifiers. A single record per CDR3 protein comes from TCRdb applying MiXCR to the PCR reads. Of 300,000 to 400,000 distinct CDR3 sequences in the sample, around 25% were seen once. After removal of 0 bases from V and 3 bases from J, the junction contained 2 bases not matched to a gene. The CDR3 has 15 amino acids. Germline CDR1 is MNHEY and CDR2 is SVGEGT. Study conclusions and caveats: Where alpha-beta T cells came from about two months after transplant was reportedly several hundred expanded graft clones. Newly produced T cells mostly provided counts and TCRbeta diversity after one year, as hyperexpanded clones declined.

The genes are TRBV6-2 or TRBV6-3 and TRBJ2-1; 7 bases are shared with TRBD2. This specimen consisted of PBMCs, mostly from graft donor cells, obtained 180 days after TCRalphabeta/CD19-depleted stem cell transplant. This TCR came from a male patient between 10 and 17 years old who had a stem cell transplant for acute lymphoblastic leukemia, so the T cells may come from the graft donor. The CDR3 DNA sequence: TGTGCCAGCAGTTACTCTTCTAGCGGCTACAATGAGCAGTTCTTC. This codes for CASSYSSSGYNEQFF.